What follows are 8 T cell receptor beta chains derived from one specimen sequenced in a study of T-cell reconstitution after alpha-beta-depleted transplantation in children. TCRbeta library construction was performed incorporating unique molecular identifiers. MiXCR, run by TCRdb on the PCR reads, gives a single entry per CDR3 protein. The table has 700,000 to 950,000 distinct CDR3 sequences, roughly 15% seen once. The sample here was PBMCs, mostly from graft donor cells, taken 360 days after TCRalphabeta/CD19-depleted stem cell transplant. Source of these receptors: a male patient aged 10 to 17 who had a stem cell transplant for acute lymphoblastic leukemia, so the T cells may come from the graft donor.

The chain employs TRBV5-1 and TRBJ1-5; D is perhaps TRBD1 (5 bases). V was trimmed by 0 bases and J by 0 bases, leaving 10 bases between them. Germline loops: CDR1 SGHRS, CDR2 YFSETQ. This CDR3 spans 16 amino acids. The CDR3: CASSLEGRHSNQPQHF. The CDR3, as DNA: TGCGCCAGCAGCTTGGAGGGACGGCATAGCAATCAGCCCCAGCATTTT.

The rearrangement links TRBV5-1 to TRBJ1-1; 8 positions match TRBD1. Germline CDR1 SGHRS, CDR2 YFSETQ. Trimming took 2 bases from V and 6 from J; bases not matched to a gene: 3. CDR3 size: 13 residues. CDR3 coding DNA: TGCGCCAGCAGCTTCGACAGGGGACCTGAAGCTTTCTTT. This gives the protein CASSFDRGPEAFF.

A word on this clonotype: A read error may be the cause here, since a much bigger clone is one base away. This chain connects TRBV5-1 to TRBJ2-2, with TRBD1 matching 9 bases. Per germline, CDR1 SGHRS and CDR2 YFSETQ. J lost 5 bases, V lost 3 bases, and 5 bases had no gene match. The CDR3 sequence is 15 residues long. The DNA of the CDR3 is TGCGCCAGCAGCTCCGGGACAGGGAAAACCGGGGAGCTGTTTTTT. Protein product: CASSSGTGKTGELFF.

In its sample, this clonotype was seen a few times. V gene TRBV20-1 combines with J gene TRBJ2-7; 13 bases agree with TRBD2. Germline V gene data show CDR1 as DFQATT and CDR2 as SNEGSKA (reference sequence). Trimming cost V 1 base and J 0 bases; bases outside gene matches: 12. The CDR3 contains 19 residues. The chain's CDR3 is CSARAYTSGRVPLSYEQYF. CDR3 nucleotides: TGCAGTGCTAGAGCGTACACTAGCGGGAGGGTCCCCCTCTCCTACGAGCAGTACTTC.

This chain connects TRBV3-1 to TRBJ2-7; D is ambiguous. The length of the CDR3 is 15 residues. Deletions cut 4 bases from V and 1 base from J, with 14 bases between. Per the germline V gene, CDR1 is LGHDT and CDR2 is YNNKEL (reference sequence). The CDR3 coding sequence is TGTGCCAGCAGCCCTACATGGCAGGCTTCCTACGAGCAGTACTTC. Residues: CASSPTWQASYEQYF.

This clonotype was observed a handful of times. The chain combines TRBV20-1 with TRBJ2-1, with TRBD1 matching 8 bases. Germline V gene sequence: CDR1 DFQATT, CDR2 SNEGSKA (reference sequence). The CDR3 runs to 16 residues. The ends lost 6 bases at V and 4 bases at J; junction bases unmatched: 14. CDR3 bases: TGCAGTGCGCCCCCTCTCCCGGGACAGGTTTACAATGAGCAGTTCTTC. It translates to CSAPPLPGQVYNEQFF.

The chain recombines TRBV6-2 or TRBV6-3 with TRBJ2-4; TRBD1 aligns across 10 bases. V shed 0 bases, J shed 0 bases, and the junction held 11 bases outside the gene matches. The CDR3 loop spans 20 amino acids. Germline CDR1 and CDR2: MNHEY and SVGEGT. The CDR3 sequence: CASSYSKRDRGVIAKNIQYF. The DNA of the CDR3 is TGTGCCAGCAGTTACTCGAAGAGGGACAGGGGAGTAATAGCCAAAAACATTCAGTACTTC.

In its sample, this clonotype was seen a few times. The genes are TRBV7-9 and TRBJ2-7, with TRBD2 identical over 7 bases. From germline, CDR1 is SEHNR and CDR2 FQNEAQ (reference sequence). The CDR3 extends over 16 amino acids. V lost 5 bases and J lost 0; bases outside the gene matches: 10. Written as DNA, the CDR3 is TGTGCCAGCAGCCTCTGGGAGGGTGGGTCCTCCTACGAGCAGTACTTC. Its translation: CASSLWEGGSSYEQYF. Filled out from reference TRBV7-9 and TRBJ2-7, the complete variable domain reads DTGVSQNPRHKITKRGQNVTFRCDPISEHNRLYWYRQTLGQGPEFLTYFQNEAQLEKSRLLSDRFSAERPKGSFSTLEIQRTEQGDSAMYLCASSLWEGGSSYEQYFGPGTRLTVT.